This TCR beta chain stems from a study of CD8 T cells in ankylosing spondylitis. Findings of the study overall: A TCR beta motif of several highly homologous variants appeared characteristic of ankylosing spondylitis blood.

This clonotype occurred a few times. Its antigen is as yet unknown. Germline CDR1 SGHNT, CDR2 YENEEA. V gave up 2 bases and J gave up 1 base; unmatched junction bases: 7. The CDR3 is made up of 17 amino acids. TCR beta libraries were made by quantitative 5'-RACE with molecular barcodes. TCRdb fed the 5' RACE reads into MiXCR, producing one record per CDR3 protein. Among 150,000 to 200,000 distinct CDR3 sequences, 11% were seen once, and the ten largest hold 25% to 30%. The gene calls are TRBV11-3 and TRBJ2-3; 9 bases match TRBD2. This TCR was recovered from a male donor with ankylosing spondylitis or in good health (not recorded which). The sample was blood, either unsorted or a sorted T cell fraction (not recorded which). CDR3 DNA sequence: TGTGCCAGCAGCTTAAGCCTAGCGGGGACCGGCACAGATACGCAGTATTTT. This encodes CASSLSLAGTGTDTQYF.